This TCR beta chain was found in a study of control samples from healthy donors and cancer patients. TCRdb's copy holds only in-frame clones and misses some; the assay was immunoSEQ multiplex PCR. The profile covers 95,000 to 130,000 clones, with more than 80% appearing a single time and 1.1% taken by the ten largest. Germline loops: CDR1 MGHRA, CDR2 YSYEKL. The V gene lost 4 bases and the J gene lost 1 base, with 10 bases spanning the gap. The CDR3 totals 14 residues. This chain links TRBV4-1 with TRBJ1-2; TRBD1 is a possible D gene (5 bases). The sample comprised PBMCs. The receptor was isolated from a woman aged 45-65 years with colorectal cancer. CDR3 DNA sequence: TGCGCCAGCAGCCCTGACAGTTTTAACTATGGCTACACCTTC. Amino acids: CASSPDSFNYGYTF.